The clone carrying this T cell receptor (beta chain) was seen only a few times. The antigen is undetermined. PCR employed 60 Vbeta and 13 Jbeta primers. Sequencing used immunoSEQ multiplex PCR; TCRdb keeps in-frame clones, though not all of them. The sample lists about 170,000 clones, about 85% seen once, with 1% in the top ten. These data belong to a study of cytomegalovirus exposure and HLA in healthy donors. Findings of the study overall: A later analysis found common viral pathogens apparently linked to several of the most significant clusters. Near-uniform donor sequencing depth was presumed by presence/absence analyses. Analysis was carried out at a later point, and it linked a missense DCLRE1C variant to TCR beta V- and J-gene trimming.

The CDR3 extends over 14 amino acids. Germline assignment: CDR1 SGHAT and CDR2 FQNNGV. V was trimmed by 2 bases and J by 7 bases, leaving 15 bases between them. This TCR was sampled from a boy aged 2-15 years in good health and CMV-seronegative. The specimen was PBMCs. This sequence joins TRBV11-2 and TRBJ2-7, with D possibly being TRBD1 (6 bases). CDR3 coding DNA: TGTGCCAGCAGCTTAACAAGGGGGAGATTGGAGCAGTACTTC. Its protein product is CASSLTRGRLEQYF.